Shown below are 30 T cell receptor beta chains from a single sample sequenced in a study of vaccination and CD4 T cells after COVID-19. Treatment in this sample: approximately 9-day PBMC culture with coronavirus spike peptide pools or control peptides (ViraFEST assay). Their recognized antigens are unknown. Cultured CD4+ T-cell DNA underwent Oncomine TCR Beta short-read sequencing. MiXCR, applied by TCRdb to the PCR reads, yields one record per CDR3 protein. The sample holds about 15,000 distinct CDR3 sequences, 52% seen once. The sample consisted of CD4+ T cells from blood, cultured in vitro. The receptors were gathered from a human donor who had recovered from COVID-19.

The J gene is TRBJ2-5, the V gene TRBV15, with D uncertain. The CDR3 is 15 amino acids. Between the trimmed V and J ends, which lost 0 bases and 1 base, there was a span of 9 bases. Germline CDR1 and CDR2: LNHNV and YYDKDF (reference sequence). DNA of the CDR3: TGTGCCACCAGCAGAGATGCCGGGCCCCAAGAGACCCAGTACTTC. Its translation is CATSRDAGPQETQYF.

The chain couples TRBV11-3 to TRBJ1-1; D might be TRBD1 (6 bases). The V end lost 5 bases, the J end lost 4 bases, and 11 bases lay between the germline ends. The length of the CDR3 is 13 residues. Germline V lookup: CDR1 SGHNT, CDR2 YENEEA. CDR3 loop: CASSATGITEAFF. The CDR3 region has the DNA TGTGCCAGCAGCGCTACAGGGATCACTGAAGCTTTCTTT.

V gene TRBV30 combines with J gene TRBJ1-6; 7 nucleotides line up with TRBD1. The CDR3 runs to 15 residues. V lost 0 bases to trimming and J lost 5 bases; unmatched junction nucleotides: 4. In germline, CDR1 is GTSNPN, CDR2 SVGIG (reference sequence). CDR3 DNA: TGTGCCTGGAGTGTCCTACAGGGGAATAATTCACCCCTCCACTTT. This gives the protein CAWSVLQGNNSPLHF.

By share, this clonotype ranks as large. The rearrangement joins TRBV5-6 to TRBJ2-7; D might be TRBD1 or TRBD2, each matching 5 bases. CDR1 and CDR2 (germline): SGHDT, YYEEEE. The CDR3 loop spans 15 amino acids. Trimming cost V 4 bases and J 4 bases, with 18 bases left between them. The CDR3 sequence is CASSPTGQGEYEQYF. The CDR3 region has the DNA TGTGCCAGCAGCCCAACGGGGCAGGGAGAGTACGAGCAGTACTTC.

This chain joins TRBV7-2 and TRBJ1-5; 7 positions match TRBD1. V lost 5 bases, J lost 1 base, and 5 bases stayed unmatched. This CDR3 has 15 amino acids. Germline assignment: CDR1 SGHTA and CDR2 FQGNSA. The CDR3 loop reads CASSPTGTSNQPQHF. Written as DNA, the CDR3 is TGTGCCAGCAGCCCGACAGGGACGAGCAATCAGCCCCAGCATTTT.

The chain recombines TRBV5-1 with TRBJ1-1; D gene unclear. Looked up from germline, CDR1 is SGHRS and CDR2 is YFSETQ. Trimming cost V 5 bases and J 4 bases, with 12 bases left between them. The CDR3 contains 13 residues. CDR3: CASRLGLATEAFF. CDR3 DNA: TGCGCCAGCAGATTAGGACTGGCCACTGAAGCTTTCTTT.

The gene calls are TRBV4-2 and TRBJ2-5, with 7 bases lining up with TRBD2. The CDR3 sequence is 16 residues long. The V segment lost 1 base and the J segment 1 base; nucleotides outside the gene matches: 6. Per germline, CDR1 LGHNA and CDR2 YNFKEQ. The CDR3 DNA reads TGTGCCAGCAGCCAAGGGCTAGCGGCGGGCCAAGAGACCCAGTACTTC. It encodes CASSQGLAAGQETQYF.

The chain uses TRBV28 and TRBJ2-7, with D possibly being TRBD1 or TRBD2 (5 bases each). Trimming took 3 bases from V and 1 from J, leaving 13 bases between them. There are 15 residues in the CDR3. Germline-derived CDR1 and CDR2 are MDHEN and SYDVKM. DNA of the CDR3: TGTGCCAGCAGTTTGAGGGGTAAAGGGTCCTACGAGCAGTACTTC. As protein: CASSLRGKGSYEQYF. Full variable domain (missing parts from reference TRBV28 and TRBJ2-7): DVKVTQSSRYLVKRTGEKVFLECVQDMDHENMFWYRQDPGLGLRLIYFSYDVKMKEKGDIPEGYSVSREKKERFSLILESASTNQTSMYLCASSLRGKGSYEQYFGPGTRLTVT.

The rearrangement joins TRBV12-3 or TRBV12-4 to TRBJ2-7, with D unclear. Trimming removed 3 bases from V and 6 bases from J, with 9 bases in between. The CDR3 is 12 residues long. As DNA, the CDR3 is TGTGCCAGCAGTTTCAGTCGAGGCGAGCAGTACTTC. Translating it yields CASSFSRGEQYF.

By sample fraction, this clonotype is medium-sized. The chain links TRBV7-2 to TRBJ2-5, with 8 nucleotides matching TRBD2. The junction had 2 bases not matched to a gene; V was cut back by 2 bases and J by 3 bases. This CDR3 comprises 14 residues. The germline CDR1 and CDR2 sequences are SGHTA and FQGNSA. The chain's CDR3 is CASSLRAGEETQYF. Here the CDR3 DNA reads TGTGCCAGCAGCTTACGAGCGGGGGAAGAGACCCAGTACTTC.

The chain's CDR3 is CASRRGGGGTEAFF. The CDR3 DNA reads TGTGCCAGCAGAAGGGGGGGCGGGGGAACTGAAGCTTTCTTT. The chain recombines TRBV27 with TRBJ1-1; possibly TRBD1 for D (6 bases). Germline loops: CDR1 MNHEY, CDR2 SMNVEV (reference sequence). This CDR3 contains 14 residues. V lost 6 bases, J lost 5 bases, and 16 bases lay in between.

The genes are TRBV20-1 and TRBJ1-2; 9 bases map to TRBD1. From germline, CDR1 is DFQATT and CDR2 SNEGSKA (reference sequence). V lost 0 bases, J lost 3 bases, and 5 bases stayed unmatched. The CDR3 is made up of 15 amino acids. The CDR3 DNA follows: TGCAGTGCTAGAGATGGACAGGGGATTGACTATGGCTACACCTTC. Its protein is CSARDGQGIDYGYTF.

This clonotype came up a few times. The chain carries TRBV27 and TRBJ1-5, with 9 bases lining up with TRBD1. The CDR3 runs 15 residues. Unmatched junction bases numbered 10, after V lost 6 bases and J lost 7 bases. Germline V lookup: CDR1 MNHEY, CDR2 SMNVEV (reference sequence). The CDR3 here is CASSSGTGFKQPQHF. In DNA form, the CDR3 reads TGTGCCAGCAGCTCAGGGACAGGGTTTAAACAGCCCCAGCATTTT.

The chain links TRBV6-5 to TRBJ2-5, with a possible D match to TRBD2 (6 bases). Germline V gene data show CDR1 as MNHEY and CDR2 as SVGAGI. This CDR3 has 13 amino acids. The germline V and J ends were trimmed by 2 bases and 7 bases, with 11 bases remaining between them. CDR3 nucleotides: TGTGCCAGCAGTTACGGGGGGAAGGCGACCCAGTACTTC. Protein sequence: CASSYGGKATQYF.

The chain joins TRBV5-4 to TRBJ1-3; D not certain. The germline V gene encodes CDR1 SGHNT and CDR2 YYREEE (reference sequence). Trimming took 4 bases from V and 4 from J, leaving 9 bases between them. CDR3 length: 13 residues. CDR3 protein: CASSIGQGNTIYF. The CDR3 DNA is TGTGCCAGCAGCATAGGGCAGGGAAACACCATATATTTT.

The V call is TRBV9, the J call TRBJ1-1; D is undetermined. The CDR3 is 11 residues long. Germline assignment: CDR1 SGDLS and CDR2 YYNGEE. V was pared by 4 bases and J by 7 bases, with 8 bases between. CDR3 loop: CASSRDREAFF. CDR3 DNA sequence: TGTGCCAGCAGCCGGGATCGTGAAGCTTTCTTT.

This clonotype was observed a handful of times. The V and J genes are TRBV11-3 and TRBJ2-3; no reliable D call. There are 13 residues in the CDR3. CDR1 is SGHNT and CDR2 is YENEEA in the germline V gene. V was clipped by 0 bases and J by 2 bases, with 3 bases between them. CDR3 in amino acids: CASSLEYTDTQYF. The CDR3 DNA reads TGTGCCAGCAGCTTAGAATACACAGATACGCAGTATTTT.

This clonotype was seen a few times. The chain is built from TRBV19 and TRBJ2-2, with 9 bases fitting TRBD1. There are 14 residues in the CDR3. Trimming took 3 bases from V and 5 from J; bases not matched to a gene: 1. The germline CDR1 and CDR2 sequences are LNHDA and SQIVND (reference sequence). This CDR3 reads CASSIDRGTGELFF. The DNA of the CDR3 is TGTGCCAGTAGTATCGACAGGGGGACCGGGGAGCTGTTTTTT.

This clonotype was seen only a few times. Here the CDR3 DNA reads TGTGCCAGCAGTCGGGGGTCGAACACCGGGGAGCTGTTTTTT. It codes for CASSRGSNTGELFF. V gene TRBV6-4 combines with J gene TRBJ2-2, with D possibly matching TRBD2 (6 bases). The CDR3 covers 14 residues. Looked up from germline, CDR1 is MRHNA and CDR2 is SNTAGT. V was pared by 5 bases and J by 0 bases, with 7 bases between.

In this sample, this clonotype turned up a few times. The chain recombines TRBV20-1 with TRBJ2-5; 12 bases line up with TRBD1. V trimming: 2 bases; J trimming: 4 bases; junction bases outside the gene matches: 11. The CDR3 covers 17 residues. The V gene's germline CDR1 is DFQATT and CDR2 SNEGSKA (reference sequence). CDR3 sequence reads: CSARSSGTGGRGETQYF. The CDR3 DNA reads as TGCAGTGCTAGAAGTTCCGGGACAGGGGGCCGTGGAGAGACCCAGTACTTC.

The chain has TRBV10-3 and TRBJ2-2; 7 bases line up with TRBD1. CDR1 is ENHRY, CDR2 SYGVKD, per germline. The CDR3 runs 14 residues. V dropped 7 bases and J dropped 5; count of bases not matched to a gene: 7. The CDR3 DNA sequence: TGTGCCATCAACTCCGGGACAGTGACCGGGGAGCTGTTTTTT. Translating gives CAINSGTVTGELFF.

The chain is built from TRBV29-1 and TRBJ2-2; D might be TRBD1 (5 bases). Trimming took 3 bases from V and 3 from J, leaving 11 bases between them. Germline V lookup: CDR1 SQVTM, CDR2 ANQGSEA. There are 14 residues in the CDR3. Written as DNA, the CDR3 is TGCAGCGTTGATCCAGGGTCGGACACCGGGGAGCTGTTTTTT. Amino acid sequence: CSVDPGSDTGELFF.

CDR3 region: CASSKRGSYNEQFF. As DNA, the CDR3 is TGTGCCAGCAGTAAGCGGGGTTCCTACAATGAGCAGTTCTTC. The chain is built from TRBV27 and TRBJ2-1, with TRBD2 identical over 7 bases. The CDR3 has 14 amino acids. V lost 5 bases to trimming and J lost 1 base; unmatched junction nucleotides: 2. Germline CDR1 reads MNHEY; CDR2 reads SMNVEV (reference sequence).

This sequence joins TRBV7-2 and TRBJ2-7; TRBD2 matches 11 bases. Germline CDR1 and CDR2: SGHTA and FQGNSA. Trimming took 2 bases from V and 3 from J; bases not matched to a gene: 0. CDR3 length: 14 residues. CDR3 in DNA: TGTGCCAGCAGCTTAACTAGCGGGAGCTACGAGCAGTACTTC. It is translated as CASSLTSGSYEQYF.

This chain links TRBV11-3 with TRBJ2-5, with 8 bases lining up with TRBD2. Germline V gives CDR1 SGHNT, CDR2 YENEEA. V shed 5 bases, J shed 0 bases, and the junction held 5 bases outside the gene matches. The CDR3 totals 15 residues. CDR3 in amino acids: CASSETSVHQETQYF. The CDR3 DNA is TGTGCCAGCAGCGAGACTAGCGTGCACCAAGAGACCCAGTACTTC.

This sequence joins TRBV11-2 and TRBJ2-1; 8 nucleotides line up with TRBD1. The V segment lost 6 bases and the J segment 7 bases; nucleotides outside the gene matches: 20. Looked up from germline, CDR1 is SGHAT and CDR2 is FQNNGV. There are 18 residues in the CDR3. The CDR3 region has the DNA TGTGCCAGCAGTCGTTTCCCGGCAGGGGGCATATTGGTTAATGAGCAGTTCTTC. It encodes CASSRFPAGGILVNEQFF.

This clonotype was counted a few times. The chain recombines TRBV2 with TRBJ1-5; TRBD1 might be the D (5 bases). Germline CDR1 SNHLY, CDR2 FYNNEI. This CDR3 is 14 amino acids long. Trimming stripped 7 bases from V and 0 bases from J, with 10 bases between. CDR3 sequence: CASTGTSSNQPQHF. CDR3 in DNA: TGTGCCAGCACAGGGACGAGTAGCAATCAGCCCCAGCATTTT. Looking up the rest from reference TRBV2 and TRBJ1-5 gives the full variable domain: EPEVTQTPSHQVTQMGQEVILRCVPISNHLYFYWYRQILGQKVEFLVSFYNNEISEKSEIFDDQFSVERPDGSNFTLKIRSTKLEDSAMYFCASTGTSSNQPQHFGDGTRLSIL.

CDR3 DNA: TGTGCCAGCAGCTTATCACGTCAGGAGACCCAGTACTTC. This sequence encodes CASSLSRQETQYF. V and J are TRBV7-3 and TRBJ2-5; no clear D. CDR1 and CDR2 from the germline V gene are SGHTA and FQGTGA. Trimming removed 2 bases at V and 5 bases at J, with 9 bases between. This CDR3 has 13 residues.

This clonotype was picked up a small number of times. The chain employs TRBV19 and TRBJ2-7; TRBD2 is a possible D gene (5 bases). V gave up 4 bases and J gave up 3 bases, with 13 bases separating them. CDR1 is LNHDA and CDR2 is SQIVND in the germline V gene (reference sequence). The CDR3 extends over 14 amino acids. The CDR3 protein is CASSTGSHLYEQYF. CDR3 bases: TGTGCCAGTAGTACGGGGTCTCACCTCTACGAGCAGTACTTC.

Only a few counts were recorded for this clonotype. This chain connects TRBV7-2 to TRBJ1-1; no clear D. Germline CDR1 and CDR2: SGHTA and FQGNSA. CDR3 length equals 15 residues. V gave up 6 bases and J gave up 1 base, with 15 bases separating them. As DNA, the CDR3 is TGTGCCAGCAGTCGTCATCCGGTTGGGAACACTGAAGCTTTCTTT. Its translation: CASSRHPVGNTEAFF. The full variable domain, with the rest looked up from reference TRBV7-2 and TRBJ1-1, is GAGVSQSPSNKVTEKGKDVELRCDPISGHTALYWYRQSLGQGLEFLIYFQGNSAPDKSGLPSDRFSAERTGGSVSTLTIQRTQQEDSAVYLCASSRHPVGNTEAFFGQGTRLTVV.